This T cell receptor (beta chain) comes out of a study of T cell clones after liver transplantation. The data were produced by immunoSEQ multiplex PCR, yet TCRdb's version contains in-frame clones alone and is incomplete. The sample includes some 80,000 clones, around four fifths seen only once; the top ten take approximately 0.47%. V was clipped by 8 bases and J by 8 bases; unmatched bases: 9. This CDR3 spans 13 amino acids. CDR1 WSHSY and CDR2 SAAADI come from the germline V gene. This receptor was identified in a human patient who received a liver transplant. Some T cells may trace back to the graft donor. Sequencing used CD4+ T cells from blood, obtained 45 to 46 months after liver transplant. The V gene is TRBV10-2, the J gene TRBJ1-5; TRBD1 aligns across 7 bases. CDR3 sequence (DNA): TGCGCCAGCGCGCCCGGAACAGGGGAGCCCCAGCATTTT. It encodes CASAPGTGEPQHF.